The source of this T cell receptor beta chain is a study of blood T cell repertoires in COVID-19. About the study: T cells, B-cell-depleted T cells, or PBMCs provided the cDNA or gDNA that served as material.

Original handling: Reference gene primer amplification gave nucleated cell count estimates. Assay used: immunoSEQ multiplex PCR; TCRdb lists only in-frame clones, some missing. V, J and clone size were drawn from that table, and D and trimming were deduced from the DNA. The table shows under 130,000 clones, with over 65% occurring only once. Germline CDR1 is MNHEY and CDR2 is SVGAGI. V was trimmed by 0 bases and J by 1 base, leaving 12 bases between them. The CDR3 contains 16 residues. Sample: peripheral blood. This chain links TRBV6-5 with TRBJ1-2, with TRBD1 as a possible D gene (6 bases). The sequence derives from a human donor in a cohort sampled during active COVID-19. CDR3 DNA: TGTGCCAGCAGTTACTCGATGGGGGCGAATAACTATGGCTACACCTTC. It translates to CASSYSMGANNYGYTF.